This T cell receptor (beta chain) was documented in a study of response to subunit inactivated influenza vaccine. Whole-study results and caveats: Authors suggested each seasonal flu vaccination may recruit only limited numbers of new T cells.

There are 15 residues in the CDR3. V trimming: 6 bases; J trimming: 4 bases; junction bases outside the gene matches: 9. As to this clonotype: Antigen: not known.

TCRdb analysed the RT-PCR reads with MiXCR anew, one entry per CDR3 protein. This sample has approximately 480,000 distinct CDR3 sequences; approximately 11% occur once, and the top ten carry 9.5% to 15%. The sample here was PBMCs from blood, taken roughly 6 weeks after vaccination. The J gene is TRBJ2-1, the V gene TRBV12-3 or TRBV12-4; 7 bases agree with TRBD2. This sequence was found in a man aged 50-59 years who received an inactivated influenza vaccine. CDR3 bases: TGTGCCAGCAGCACTTACGGGGGGAGGTACAATGAGCAGTTCTTC. This gives the protein CASSTYGGRYNEQFF.